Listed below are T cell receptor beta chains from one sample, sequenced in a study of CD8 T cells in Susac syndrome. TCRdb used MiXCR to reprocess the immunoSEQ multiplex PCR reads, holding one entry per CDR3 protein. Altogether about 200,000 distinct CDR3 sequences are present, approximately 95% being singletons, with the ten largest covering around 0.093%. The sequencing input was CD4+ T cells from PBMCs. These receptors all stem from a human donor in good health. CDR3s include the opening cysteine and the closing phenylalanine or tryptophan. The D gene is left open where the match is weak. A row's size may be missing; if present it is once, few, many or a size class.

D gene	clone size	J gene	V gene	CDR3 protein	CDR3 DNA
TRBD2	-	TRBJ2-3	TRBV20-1	CSSTSGTDTQYF	TGCAGTTCGACTAGCGGCACAGATACGCAGTATTTT
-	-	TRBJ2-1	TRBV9	CASSNLASSYNEQFF	TGTGCCAGCAGCAATCTAGCGAGCTCCTACAATGAGCAGTTCTTC
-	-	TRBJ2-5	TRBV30	CAWTNDRVGGTQYF	TGTGCCTGGACTAATGACAGGGTCGGGGGGACCCAGTACTTC
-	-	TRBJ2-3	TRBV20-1	CSAHPRTMSADTQYF	TGCAGTGCTCACCCCCGGACAATGTCGGCAGATACGCAGTATTTT
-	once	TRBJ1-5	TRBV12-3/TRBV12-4	CATSGRIYQPQHF	TGTGCCACCTCGGGACGGATATATCAGCCCCAGCATTTT
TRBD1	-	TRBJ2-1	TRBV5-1	CASSLGQGRAIEQFF	TGCGCCAGCAGCTTGGGACAGGGAAGGGCGATTGAGCAGTTCTTC
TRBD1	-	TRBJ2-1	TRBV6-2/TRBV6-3	CASSQGAGQFF	TGTGCCAGCAGTCAGGGGGCTGGGCAGTTCTTC
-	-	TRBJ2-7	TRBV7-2	CASSHPAGGYEQYF	TGTGCCAGCAGCCACCCGGCAGGGGGGTACGAGCAGTACTTC
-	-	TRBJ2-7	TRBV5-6	CASSEVGAITYEQYF	TGTGCCAGCAGCGAAGTGGGGGCCATCACCTACGAGCAGTACTTC
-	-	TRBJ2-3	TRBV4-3	CASSQERRQDTQYF	TGCGCCAGCAGCCAAGAGCGACGGCAAGATACGCAGTATTTT
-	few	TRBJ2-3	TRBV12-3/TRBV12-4	CASSSADTQYF	TGTGCCAGCAGTTCCGCAGATACGCAGTATTTT
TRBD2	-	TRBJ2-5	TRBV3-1	CASRRGQETQYF	TGTGCCAGCAGGCGGGGGCAAGAGACCCAGTACTTC
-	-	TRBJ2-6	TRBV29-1	CSVPQGRAGANVLTF	TGCAGCGTCCCTCAGGGGCGGGCTGGGGCCAACGTCCTGACTTTC
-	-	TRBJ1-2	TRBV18	CASSPEGPRTGYTF	TGTGCCAGCTCACCAGAGGGGCCACGGACCGGCTACACCTTC
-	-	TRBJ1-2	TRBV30	CAWSGYTF	TGTGCCTGGTCGGGCTACACCTTC
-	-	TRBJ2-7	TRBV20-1	CSARVAGYEQYF	TGCAGTGCTAGGGTGGCAGGCTACGAGCAGTACTTC
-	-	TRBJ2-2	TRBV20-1	CSTAGGGELFF	TGCAGTACGGCCGGTGGTGGGGAGCTGTTTTTT
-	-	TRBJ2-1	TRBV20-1	CSANRDSNEQFF	TGCAGTGCGAACCGGGACTCCAATGAGCAGTTCTTC
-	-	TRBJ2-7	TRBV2	CASSEYEQYF	TGTGCCAGCAGTGAATACGAGCAGTACTTC
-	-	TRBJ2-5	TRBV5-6	CASSSQGAQYF	TGTGCCAGCAGCTCCCAAGGGGCCCAGTACTTC
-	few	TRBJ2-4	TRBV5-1	CASSLKELGGAKNIQYF	TGCGCCAGCAGCTTGAAGGAGTTGGGGGGAGCCAAAAACATTCAGTACTTC
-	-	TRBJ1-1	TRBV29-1	CSVDWGRPNTEAFF	TGCAGCGTTGATTGGGGACGGCCGAACACTGAAGCTTTCTTT
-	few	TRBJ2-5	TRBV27	CASSLSGETQYF	TGTGCCAGCTCCCTATCGGGGGAGACCCAGTACTTC
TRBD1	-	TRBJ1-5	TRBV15	CATSRLSGGGNQPQHF	TGTGCCACCAGCAGACTCTCAGGGGGCGGGAATCAGCCCCAGCATTTT
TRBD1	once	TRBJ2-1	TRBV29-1	CSVRQGMGEQFF	TGCAGCGTACGACAGGGGATGGGGGAGCAGTTCTTC
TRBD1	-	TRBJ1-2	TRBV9	CASSVGQGAGGYTF	TGTGCCAGCAGCGTCGGACAGGGGGCGGGAGGCTACACCTTC
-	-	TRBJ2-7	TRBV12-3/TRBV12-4	CASSPTPGTRNEQYF	TGTGCCAGCAGTCCCACCCCCGGGACGCGGAACGAGCAGTACTTC
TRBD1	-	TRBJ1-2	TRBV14	CASSQAGTGTYGYTF	TGTGCCAGCAGCCAAGCCGGGACAGGCACCTATGGCTACACCTTC
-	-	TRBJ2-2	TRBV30	CAWSAGTPGELFF	TGTGCCTGGAGTGCGGGGACACCCGGGGAGCTGTTTTTT
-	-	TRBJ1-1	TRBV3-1	CASSQGGRGNTEAFF	TGTGCCAGCAGCCAAGGAGGCAGGGGGAACACTGAAGCTTTCTTT
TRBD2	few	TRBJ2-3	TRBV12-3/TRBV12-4	CASSLGTSGTDTQYF	TGTGCCAGCAGTTTAGGGACTAGCGGGACAGATACGCAGTATTTT
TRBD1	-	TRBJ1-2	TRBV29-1	CSGDRDGYTF	TGCAGCGGGGACAGGGATGGCTACACCTTC
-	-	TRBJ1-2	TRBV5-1	CASSSGQPSLGYTF	TGCGCCAGCAGCTCCGGACAGCCTTCACTAGGCTACACCTTC
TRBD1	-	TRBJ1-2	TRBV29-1	CSARTGERYGYTF	TGCAGCGCACGGACAGGGGAACGCTATGGCTACACCTTC
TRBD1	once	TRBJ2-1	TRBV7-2	CASSRTGQINEQFF	TGTGCCAGCAGCCGGACAGGGCAGATCAATGAGCAGTTCTTC
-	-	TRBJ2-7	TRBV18	CASSPSQSYEQYF	TGTGCCAGCTCACCCTCACAAAGCTACGAGCAGTACTTC
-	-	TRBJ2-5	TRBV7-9	CASSSRTEGETQYF	TGTGCCAGCAGCAGCCGGACAGAGGGGGAGACCCAGTACTTC
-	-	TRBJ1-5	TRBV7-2	CASSLQAPDQPQHF	TGTGCCAGCAGCCTACAGGCTCCTGATCAGCCCCAGCATTTT
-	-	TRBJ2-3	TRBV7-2	CASSSRGSTDTQYF	TGTGCCAGCAGCAGCCGCGGGAGCACAGATACGCAGTATTTT
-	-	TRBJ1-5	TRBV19	CASSMLGDQPQHF	TGTGCCAGTAGTATGTTGGGGGATCAGCCCCAGCATTTT
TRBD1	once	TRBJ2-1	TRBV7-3	CASSQLGQGEQFF	TGTGCCAGCAGCCAACTGGGACAGGGGGAGCAGTTCTTC
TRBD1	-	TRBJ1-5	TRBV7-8	CASSVGTGTGLTGRPQHF	TGTGCCAGCAGCGTAGGGACCGGGACAGGACTTACCGGGAGGCCCCAGCATTTT
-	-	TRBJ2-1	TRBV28	CASSLWGRRSNEQFF	TGTGCCAGCAGTTTATGGGGGAGGAGGAGCAATGAGCAGTTCTTC
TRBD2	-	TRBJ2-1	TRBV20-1	CSAGTRRDNEQFF	TGCAGTGCGGGGACTAGGAGGGACAATGAGCAGTTCTTC
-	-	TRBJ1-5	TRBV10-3	CAISSPGGQPQHF	TGTGCCATCAGTTCTCCCGGCGGGCAGCCCCAGCATTTT
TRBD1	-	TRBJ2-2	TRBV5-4	CASNWDREAGELFF	TGTGCCAGCAACTGGGACAGGGAGGCCGGGGAGCTGTTTTTT
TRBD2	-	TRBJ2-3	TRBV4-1	CASSHPGGISTDTQYF	TGCGCCAGCAGCCACCCCGGGGGGATAAGCACAGATACGCAGTATTTT
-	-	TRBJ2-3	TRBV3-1	CASSQDPSTDTQYF	TGTGCCAGCAGCCAGGACCCCAGCACAGATACGCAGTATTTT
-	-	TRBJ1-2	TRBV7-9	CASSPQNRAPNYGYTF	TGTGCCAGCAGCCCACAAAACAGGGCTCCTAACTATGGCTACACCTTC
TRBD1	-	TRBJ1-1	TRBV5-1	CASSLGQGGEAFF	TGCGCCAGCAGCTTAGGACAGGGCGGTGAAGCTTTCTTT